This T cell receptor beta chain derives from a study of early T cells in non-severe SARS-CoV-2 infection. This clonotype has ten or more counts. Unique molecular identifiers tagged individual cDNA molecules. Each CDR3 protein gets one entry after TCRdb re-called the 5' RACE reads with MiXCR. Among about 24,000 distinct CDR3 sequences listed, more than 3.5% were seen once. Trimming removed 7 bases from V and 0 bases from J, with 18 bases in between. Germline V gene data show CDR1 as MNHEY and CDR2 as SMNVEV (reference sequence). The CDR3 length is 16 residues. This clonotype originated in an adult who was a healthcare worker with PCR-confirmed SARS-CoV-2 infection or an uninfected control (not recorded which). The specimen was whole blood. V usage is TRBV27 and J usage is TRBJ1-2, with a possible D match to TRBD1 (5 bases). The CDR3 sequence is CASKRGRAIANYGYTF. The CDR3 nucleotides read TGTGCCAGCAAACGGGGCAGGGCTATAGCTAACTATGGCTACACCTTC.